The next 22 T cell receptor beta chains were all read from a single sample in a study of cytomegalovirus exposure and HLA in healthy donors. 60 Vbeta and 13 Jbeta primers were used in PCR. Sequencing was performed with immunoSEQ multiplex PCR; in TCRdb, only in-frame clones are kept and a portion is missing. The sample carries 110,000 to 150,000 clones, about 80% recorded once. Material: PBMCs. These receptors all stem from a woman aged 40 to 49 in good health and CMV-seronegative.

Only a few counts were recorded for this clone. The V and J genes are TRBV28 and TRBJ1-3, with a weak D call TRBD1 (5 bases). Germline V gene sequence: CDR1 MDHEN, CDR2 SYDVKM. With 2 bases removed from V and 2 bases from J, the gap between germline ends came to 16 bases. The CDR3 is 17 amino acids. The CDR3 loop reads CASSLSPGGDPGNTIYF. As DNA, the CDR3 is TGTGCCAGCAGTTTAAGCCCCGGGGGGGATCCTGGAAACACCATATATTTT.

The V and J genes are TRBV5-1 and TRBJ2-5; TRBD2 aligns across 7 bases. This CDR3 spans 15 amino acids. The germline V gene has CDR1 SGHRS and CDR2 YFSETQ. After removal of 3 bases from V and 3 bases from J, the junction contained 8 bases not matched to a gene. The CDR3 loop is CASSYMLAEEETQYF. CDR3 coding DNA: TGCGCCAGCAGCTATATGCTAGCGGAGGAAGAGACCCAGTACTTC. The full variable domain, rest sourced from reference TRBV5-1 and TRBJ2-5, is KAGVTQTPRYLIKTRGQQVTLSCSPISGHRSVSWYQQTPGQGLQFLFEYFSETQRNKGNFPGRFSGRQFSNSRSEMNVSTLELGDSALYLCASSYMLAEEETQYFGPGTRLLVL.

As regards this clone: An end of the junction does not agree with germline; a read error may underlie this. This chain uses TRBV7-3 with TRBJ1-1; D remains unclear. CDR3 size: 13 residues. CDR1 and CDR2 (germline): SGHTA, FQGTGA. CDR3 nucleotides: TGTGCCGGCAGCCTCGGGAAGACAACTGAAGCTTTCTTT. Protein: CAGSLGKTTEAFF.

This CDR3 reads CAIRHFSYNEQFF. CDR3 bases: TGTGCCATCAGACATTTCTCCTACAATGAGCAGTTCTTC. The chain carries TRBV10-3 and TRBJ2-1; no clear D. This CDR3 spans 13 amino acids. The V gene's germline CDR1 is ENHRY and CDR2 SYGVKD. The V gene lost 6 bases and the J gene lost 0 bases, with 6 bases spanning the gap.

The chain couples TRBV5-1 to TRBJ2-5; 9 bases are shared with TRBD1. Per the germline V gene, CDR1 is SGHRS and CDR2 is YFSETQ. V was clipped by 3 bases and J by 2 bases; unmatched bases: 5. There are 15 residues in the CDR3. CDR3 bases: TGCGCCAGCAGCTGGGGACAGGGAGTTCAAGAGACCCAGTACTTC. Amino acids: CASSWGQGVQETQYF.

This clone was detected a few times. V and J are TRBV21-1 and TRBJ2-2; the DNA was not compared with TRBD2, the D call given in the table. TRBV21-1 represents a pseudogene. The CDR3 is made up of 18 amino acids. DNA of the CDR3: TGTGCCAGCAACCCGGGACTAGAATCCAAAACCAACACCGGGGAGCTGTTTTTT. It yields the protein CASNPGLESKTNTGELFF.

V usage is TRBV4-1 and J usage is TRBJ2-7; 9 bases agree with TRBD2. V dropped 0 bases and J dropped 1; count of bases not matched to a gene: 7. The CDR3 totals 17 residues. Germline CDR1 is MGHRA and CDR2 is YSYEKL. As DNA, the CDR3 is TGCGCCAGCAGCCAAGACGCAGGGACTAGCTTATCCTACGAGCAGTACTTC. Translation: CASSQDAGTSLSYEQYF.

The CDR3 nucleotides read TGCGCCAGCAAAAGAGGAGACAGTAACTATGGCTACACCTTC. Translation gives CASKRGDSNYGYTF. This chain connects TRBV5-1 to TRBJ1-2; a possible D gene is TRBD1 (5 bases). V gave up 6 bases and J gave up 1 base, with 13 bases separating them. The CDR3 is 14 amino acids. From germline, CDR1 is SGHRS and CDR2 YFSETQ.

CDR3 coding DNA: TGTGCCAGCAGTTTCCGGACAGGGGTGGATCAGCCCCAGCATTTT. Its protein product is CASSFRTGVDQPQHF. This rearrangement joins TRBV6-5 to TRBJ1-5; 9 bases match TRBD1. CDR3 length equals 15 residues. V was pared by 4 bases and J by 5 bases, with 6 bases of the junction left unmatched. Germline assignment: CDR1 MNHEY and CDR2 SVGAGI.

In its sample, this clone was seen a few times. This rearrangement joins TRBV27 to TRBJ2-3; 8 nucleotides match TRBD1. Germline lookup yields CDR1 MNHEY and CDR2 SMNVEV (reference sequence). V trimming: 6 bases; J trimming: 0 bases; junction bases outside the gene matches: 5. CDR3 size: 15 residues. The CDR3 is CASSAQGASTDTQYF. The CDR3 nucleotides read TGTGCCAGCAGCGCTCAGGGGGCGAGCACAGATACGCAGTATTTT.

This clone was detected once. The J gene is TRBJ2-2, the V gene TRBV29-1; TRBD1 is a possible D gene (5 bases). CDR3 length: 14 amino acids. CDR1 is SQVTM and CDR2 is ANQGSEA in the germline V gene. Trimming left V 2 bases short and J 3 bases short, with 10 bases between. The chain's CDR3 is CSVERRAHTGELFF. DNA of the CDR3: TGCAGCGTTGAACGCAGGGCTCACACCGGGGAGCTGTTTTTT.

CDR3 sequence reads: CASSQDWGGSYEQYF. The CDR3, as DNA: TGCGCCAGCAGCCAAGATTGGGGGGGCTCCTACGAGCAGTACTTC. J is TRBJ2-7 and V is TRBV4-1; 7 bases align to TRBD2. Germline CDR1 and CDR2: MGHRA and YSYEKL. The CDR3 covers 15 residues. V lost 0 bases to trimming and J lost 0 bases; unmatched junction nucleotides: 2.

The rearrangement links TRBV28 to TRBJ2-7; D is perhaps TRBD1 (6 bases). Deletions cut 1 base from V and 0 bases from J, with 10 bases between. Germline lookup yields CDR1 MDHEN and CDR2 SYDVKM. The CDR3 is 15 residues long. In DNA, the CDR3 is TGTGCCAGCAGTTTATCCGGGGACACCTCCTACGAGCAGTACTTC. Amino acid sequence: CASSLSGDTSYEQYF.

J is TRBJ1-5 and V is TRBV10-3; TRBD1 might be the D (6 bases). This CDR3 region has 14 residues. CDR1 ENHRY and CDR2 SYGVKD come from the germline V gene. V dropped 5 bases and J dropped 3 bases, with 11 bases sitting between them. CDR3 nucleotides: TGTGCCATCAGTTTGGACAGACTCAATCAGCCCCAGCATTTT. It encodes CAISLDRLNQPQHF.

This chain joins TRBV10-3 and TRBJ2-3; perhaps TRBD1 as D (5 bases). The V gene's germline CDR1 is ENHRY and CDR2 SYGVKD. The CDR3 extends over 19 amino acids. V was pared by 2 bases and J by 2 bases, with 23 bases between. The CDR3 coding sequence is TGTGCCATCAGTGAGAAGCAGGGCTCCCCCGACGAAAACACAGATACGCAGTATTTT. The encoded protein is CAISEKQGSPDENTDTQYF.

CDR3 residues: CASSSVAGGNEQFF. The CDR3 bases are TGTGCCAGCTCAAGCGTAGCGGGTGGCAATGAGCAGTTCTTC. The chain links TRBV18 to TRBJ2-1; 7 bases match TRBD2. The CDR3 sequence is 14 residues long. Germline V gene lookup returns CDR1 KGHSH and CDR2 LQKENI. The trim removed 5 bases at V and 6 bases at J, leaving 7 bases unmatched.

This clone was seen a few times. V gene TRBV7-9 combines with J gene TRBJ2-3; D may be TRBD2 (6 bases). V was clipped by 4 bases and J by 2 bases, with 16 bases between them. Germline-derived CDR1 and CDR2 are SEHNR and FQNEAQ (reference sequence). CDR3 length equals 16 residues. The CDR3 reads CASSSRDTINTDTQYF. CDR3 DNA sequence: TGTGCCAGCAGCTCGCGGGATACGATAAACACAGATACGCAGTATTTT.

V and J are TRBV2 and TRBJ2-7; tentatively, D is TRBD1 (7 bases). V dropped 3 bases and J dropped 3 bases, with 12 bases sitting between them. The V gene's germline CDR1 is SNHLY and CDR2 FYNNEI. The CDR3 has 14 amino acids. The CDR3 sequence: CASSDGGQLYEQYF. In nucleotides, the CDR3 is TGTGCCAGCAGTGACGGGGGACAGCTCTACGAGCAGTACTTC.

V gene TRBV7-2 combines with J gene TRBJ2-1; 13 positions match TRBD2. The germline gives CDR1 SGHTA, CDR2 FQGNSA. This CDR3 comprises 16 residues. Trimming took 4 bases from V and 9 from J; bases not matched to a gene: 9. CDR3 region: CASSSTSGRFTGEQFF. DNA for the CDR3: TGTGCCAGCAGCTCGACTAGCGGGAGGTTTACGGGTGAGCAGTTCTTC. Full variable domain (remainder filled in from reference TRBV7-2 and TRBJ2-1): GAGVSQSPSNKVTEKGKDVELRCDPISGHTALYWYRQSLGQGLEFLIYFQGNSAPDKSGLPSDRFSAERTGGSVSTLTIQRTQQEDSAVYLCASSSTSGRFTGEQFFGPGTRLTVL.

The chain carries TRBV30 and TRBJ2-1; 7 bases fit TRBD2. The germline V gene encodes CDR1 GTSNPN and CDR2 SVGIG (reference sequence). The ends lost 8 bases at V and 0 bases at J; junction bases unmatched: 7. The CDR3 totals 14 residues. CDR3 sequence: CAREDGSSYNEQFF. The CDR3 nucleotides are TGTGCCCGGGAGGACGGTAGCTCCTACAATGAGCAGTTCTTC.

The chain recombines TRBV28 with TRBJ1-4, with D uncertain. The V and J ends lost 3 bases and 0 bases respectively, with 20 bases between them. The CDR3 contains 19 residues. Looked up from germline, CDR1 is MDHEN and CDR2 is SYDVKM. The CDR3 nucleotides read TGTGCCAGCAGTTTGCCAGGCGAAATTCACTTCGCAACTAATGAAAAACTGTTTTTT. Amino acids: CASSLPGEIHFATNEKLFF. Full variable domain (remainder filled in from reference TRBV28 and TRBJ1-4): DVKVTQSSRYLVKRTGEKVFLECVQDMDHENMFWYRQDPGLGLRLIYFSYDVKMKEKGDIPEGYSVSREKKERFSLILESASTNQTSMYLCASSLPGEIHFATNEKLFFGSGTQLSVL.

This chain links TRBV11-3 with TRBJ2-2, with D hard to call. V lost 5 bases, J lost 7 bases, and 14 bases lay in between. This CDR3 region has 14 residues. The germline V gene encodes CDR1 SGHNT and CDR2 YENEEA. CDR3 sequence (DNA): TGTGCCAGCAGCCTACACAGTGAAAGCGGGGAGCTGTTTTTT. Protein product: CASSLHSESGELFF. The full variable domain, in which reference TRBV11-3 and TRBJ2-2 provide the parts outside the CDR3, is EAGVVQSPRYKIIEKKQPVAFWCNPISGHNTLYWYLQNLGQGPELLIRYENEEAVDDSQLPKDRFSAERLKGVDSTLKIQPAELGDSAVYLCASSLHSESGELFFGEGSRLTVL.